Shown below are 13 T cell receptor beta chains from a single sample sequenced in a study of blood T cell repertoires in COVID-19. Profiled with immunoSEQ multiplex PCR; TCRdb holds only in-frame clones, not every one. In the table there are about 190,000 clones, around 90% of which are singletons. The sample consisted of peripheral blood. Source of these receptors: a man aged 35 to 55 with acute or convalescent COVID-19.

This clone occurred once. The chain employs TRBV27 and TRBJ2-2, with 8 bases matching TRBD1. The CDR3 totals 15 residues. CDR1 and CDR2 (germline): MNHEY, SMNVEV (reference sequence). After removal of 8 bases from V and 6 bases from J, the junction contained 11 bases not matched to a gene. DNA of the CDR3: TGTGCCAGCGGACTTCCTTCCAGGGGGCCCGGGGAGCTGTTTTTT. This gives the protein CASGLPSRGPGELFF.

The chain is built from TRBV3-1 (or the pseudogene TRBV3-2) and TRBJ2-1; possible D gene TRBD1, 5 bases. The length of the CDR3 is 17 residues. Trimming stripped 4 bases from V and 0 bases from J, with 16 bases between. CDR1 and CDR2 (germline): LGHDT, YNNKEL (reference sequence). CDR3 loop: CASSLGLPESSYNEQFF. CDR3 DNA sequence: TGTGCCAGCAGCCTGGGGCTTCCCGAGAGCTCCTACAATGAGCAGTTCTTC.

The chain is built from TRBV30 and TRBJ1-5; 12 bases match TRBD1. V lost 3 bases and J lost 7; bases outside the gene matches: 13. The CDR3 length is 17 residues. CDR1 is GTSNPN and CDR2 is SVGIG in the germline V gene (reference sequence). This CDR3 is CAWSTLSGTGGGQPQHF. The CDR3 DNA follows: TGTGCCTGGAGCACCCTTTCCGGGACAGGGGGCGGACAGCCCCAGCATTTT. The full variable domain, with the rest looked up from reference TRBV30 and TRBJ1-5, is SQTIHQWPATLVQPVGSPLSLECTVEGTSNPNLYWYRQAAGRGLQLLFYSVGIGQISSEVPQNLSASRPQDRQFILSSKKLLLSDSGFYLCAWSTLSGTGGGQPQHFGDGTRLSIL.

This chain's CDR3 is CSARQGFEAFF. DNA for the CDR3: TGCAGTGCTAGACAGGGTTTTGAAGCTTTCTTT. V gene TRBV20-1 combines with J gene TRBJ1-1; D is perhaps TRBD1 (5 bases). CDR1 and CDR2 (germline): DFQATT, SNEGSKA (reference sequence). The CDR3 has 11 amino acids. Trimming left V 2 bases short and J 7 bases short, with 8 bases between.

The chain joins TRBV11-2 to TRBJ2-5, with D perhaps TRBD2 (7 bases). Germline V lookup: CDR1 SGHAT, CDR2 FQNNGV. With 3 bases removed from V and 3 bases from J, the gap between germline ends came to 20 bases. The CDR3 covers 17 residues. Here the CDR3 DNA reads TGTGCCAGCAGCTTGGGAGGGTCCTGGGACATCGAAGAGACCCAGTACTTC. Amino acid sequence: CASSLGGSWDIEETQYF.

This clone was found once. V and J are TRBV5-6 and TRBJ1-1, with D perhaps TRBD1 (5 bases). The V gene's germline CDR1 is SGHDT and CDR2 YYEEEE. Trimming shortened V by 0 bases and J by 2 bases, and 17 bases separated the two germline ends. The CDR3 length is 17 residues. Written as DNA, the CDR3 is TGTGCCAGCAGCTTGGTATTTCGGGGGATGATTAACACTGAAGCTTTCTTT. It is translated as CASSLVFRGMINTEAFF.

The genes are TRBV5-1 and TRBJ2-3; perhaps TRBD2 as D (6 bases). The V end was cut by 0 bases, the J end by 4 bases, with 15 bases between. The CDR3 is 16 residues long. Germline-derived CDR1 and CDR2 are SGHRS and YFSETQ. Here the CDR3 reads CASSLGVADRSDTQYF. As DNA, the CDR3 is TGCGCCAGCAGCTTGGGGGTAGCGGATCGCTCAGATACGCAGTATTTT.

The chain couples TRBV30 to TRBJ1-2; no clear D. The germline CDR1 and CDR2 sequences are GTSNPN and SVGIG (reference sequence). The CDR3 is made up of 11 amino acids. V lost 3 bases and J 4 bases, leaving 6 bases between the germline ends. CDR3 loop: CAWSHSYGYTF. In DNA, the CDR3 is TGTGCCTGGAGCCACAGCTATGGCTACACCTTC.

The CDR3 spells CASSLTGTYQPQHF. Here the CDR3 DNA reads TGTGCCAGCAGCTTAACGGGGACTTATCAGCCCCAGCATTTT. The chain carries TRBV7-9 and TRBJ1-5; D possibly corresponds to TRBD1 (5 bases). This CDR3 has 14 residues. Germline values: CDR1 SEHNR, CDR2 FQNEAQ (reference sequence). Trimming took off 2 bases at V and 5 bases at J, with 10 bases between the two ends.

This clone occurred once. The chain carries TRBV5-4 and TRBJ2-2; D gene uncertain. In germline, CDR1 is SGHNT, CDR2 YYREEE (reference sequence). V was trimmed by 2 bases and J by 0 bases, leaving 8 bases between them. This CDR3 comprises 15 residues. The CDR3, as DNA: TGTGCCAGCAGCTTCTCCTCTTCGAACACCGGGGAGCTGTTTTTT. This gives the protein CASSFSSSNTGELFF.

This clone is a singleton in its sample. This chain connects TRBV12-3 or TRBV12-4 to TRBJ1-4, with 7 bases lining up with TRBD1. CDR3 length: 12 amino acids. V trimming: 5 bases; J trimming: 14 bases; junction bases outside the gene matches: 8. The CDR3 reads CASSLPTGRLFF. The CDR3 bases are TGTGCCAGCAGTCTTCCGACAGGGCGGCTGTTTTTT.

The rearrangement joins TRBV18 to TRBJ2-7; unclear D gene. V gave up 3 bases and J gave up 5 bases, with 8 bases separating them. Germline V gene sequence: CDR1 KGHSH, CDR2 LQKENI. CDR3 length: 12 amino acids. In DNA, the CDR3 is TGTGCCAGCTCACCTAGCTCGAACGAGCAGTACTTC. Translation gives CASSPSSNEQYF.

The chain combines TRBV18 with TRBJ2-1; TRBD2 aligns across 8 bases. The germline V gene encodes CDR1 KGHSH and CDR2 LQKENI. V was pared by 2 bases and J by 2 bases, with 2 bases of the junction left unmatched. The CDR3 runs to 15 residues. The CDR3 reads CASSPAGGPYNEQFF. The CDR3 DNA reads TGTGCCAGCTCACCAGCGGGGGGCCCCTACAATGAGCAGTTCTTC. Based on the CDR3 plus reference TRBV18 and TRBJ2-1, the full variable domain is NAGVMQNPRHLVRRRGQEARLRCSPMKGHSHVYWYRQLPEEGLKFMVYLQKENIIDESGMPKERFSAEFPKEGPSILRIQQVVRGDSAAYFCASSPAGGPYNEQFFGPGTRLTVL.